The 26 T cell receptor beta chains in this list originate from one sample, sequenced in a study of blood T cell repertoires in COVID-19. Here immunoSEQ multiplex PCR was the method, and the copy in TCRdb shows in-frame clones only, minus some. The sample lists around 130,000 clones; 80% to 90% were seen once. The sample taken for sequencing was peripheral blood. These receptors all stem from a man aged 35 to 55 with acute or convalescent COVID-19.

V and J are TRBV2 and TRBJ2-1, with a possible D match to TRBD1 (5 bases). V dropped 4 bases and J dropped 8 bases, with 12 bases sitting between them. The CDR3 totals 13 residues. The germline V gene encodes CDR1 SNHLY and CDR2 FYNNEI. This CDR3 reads CASSGASGYEQFF. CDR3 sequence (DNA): TGTGCCAGCAGTGGAGCCTCAGGGTATGAGCAGTTCTTC.

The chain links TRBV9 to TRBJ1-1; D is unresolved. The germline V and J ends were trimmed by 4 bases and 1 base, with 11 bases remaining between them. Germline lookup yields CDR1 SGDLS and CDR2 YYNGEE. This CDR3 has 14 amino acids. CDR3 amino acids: CASSPHQENTEAFF. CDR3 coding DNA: TGTGCCAGCAGCCCGCACCAGGAGAACACTGAAGCTTTCTTT.

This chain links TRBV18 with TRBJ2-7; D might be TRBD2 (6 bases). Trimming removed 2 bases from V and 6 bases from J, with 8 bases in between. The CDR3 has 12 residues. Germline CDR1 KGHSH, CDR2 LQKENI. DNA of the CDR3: TGTGCCAGCTCACCATTCGGGAGCGAGCAGTACTTC. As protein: CASSPFGSEQYF. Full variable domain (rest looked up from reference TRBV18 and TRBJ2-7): NAGVMQNPRHLVRRRGQEARLRCSPMKGHSHVYWYRQLPEEGLKFMVYLQKENIIDESGMPKERFSAEFPKEGPSILRIQQVVRGDSAAYFCASSPFGSEQYFGPGTRLTVT.

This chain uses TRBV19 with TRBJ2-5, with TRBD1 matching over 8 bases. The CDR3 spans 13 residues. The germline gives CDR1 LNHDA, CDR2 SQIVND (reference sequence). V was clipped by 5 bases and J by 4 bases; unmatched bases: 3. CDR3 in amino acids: CASSSTGAETQYF. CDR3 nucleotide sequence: TGTGCCAGTAGTTCGACAGGGGCAGAGACCCAGTACTTC.

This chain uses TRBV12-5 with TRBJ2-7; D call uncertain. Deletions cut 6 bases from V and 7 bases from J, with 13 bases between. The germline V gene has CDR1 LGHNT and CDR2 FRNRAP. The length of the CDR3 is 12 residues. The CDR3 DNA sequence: TGTGCTAGTGGCCGTGACATGTGGGAGCAGTACTTC. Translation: CASGRDMWEQYF.

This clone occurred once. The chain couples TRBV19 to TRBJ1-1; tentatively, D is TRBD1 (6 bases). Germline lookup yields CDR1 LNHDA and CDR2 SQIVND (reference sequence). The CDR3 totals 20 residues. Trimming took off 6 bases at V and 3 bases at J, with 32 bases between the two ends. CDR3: CASRPTWTANSYPQDTEAFF. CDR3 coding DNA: TGTGCCAGTAGACCTACCTGGACAGCAAATTCTTACCCACAGGACACTGAAGCTTTCTTT.

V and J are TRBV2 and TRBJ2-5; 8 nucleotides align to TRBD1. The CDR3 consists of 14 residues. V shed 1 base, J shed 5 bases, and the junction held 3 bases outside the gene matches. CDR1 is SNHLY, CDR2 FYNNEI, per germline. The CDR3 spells CASSEDRGWETQYF. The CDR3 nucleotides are TGTGCCAGCAGTGAAGACAGGGGGTGGGAGACCCAGTACTTC.

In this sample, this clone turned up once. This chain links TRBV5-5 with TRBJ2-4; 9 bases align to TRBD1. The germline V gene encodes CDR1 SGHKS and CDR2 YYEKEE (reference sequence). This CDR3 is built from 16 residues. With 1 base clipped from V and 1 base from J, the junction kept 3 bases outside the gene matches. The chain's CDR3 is CASSLTGTGAKNIQYF. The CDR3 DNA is TGTGCCAGCAGCTTGACCGGGACAGGGGCCAAAAACATTCAGTACTTC.

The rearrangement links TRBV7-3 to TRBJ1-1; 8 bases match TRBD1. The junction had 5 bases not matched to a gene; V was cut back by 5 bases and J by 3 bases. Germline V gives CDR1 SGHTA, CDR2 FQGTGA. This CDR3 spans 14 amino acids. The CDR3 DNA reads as TGTGCCAGCAGCCACAGGGGGGAGGACACTGAAGCTTTCTTT. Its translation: CASSHRGEDTEAFF.

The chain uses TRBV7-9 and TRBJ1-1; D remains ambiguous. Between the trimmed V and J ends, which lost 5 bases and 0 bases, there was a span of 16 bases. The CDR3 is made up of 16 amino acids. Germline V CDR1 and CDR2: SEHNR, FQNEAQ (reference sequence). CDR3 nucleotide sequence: TGTGCCAGCAGCCCCGATTTGGCGGGCTTGAACACTGAAGCTTTCTTT. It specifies CASSPDLAGLNTEAFF. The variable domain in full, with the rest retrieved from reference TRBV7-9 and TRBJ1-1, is DTGVSQNPRHKITKRGQNVTFRCDPISEHNRLYWYRQTLGQGPEFLTYFQNEAQLEKSRLLSDRFSAERPKGSFSTLEIQRTEQGDSAMYLCASSPDLAGLNTEAFFGQGTRLTVV.

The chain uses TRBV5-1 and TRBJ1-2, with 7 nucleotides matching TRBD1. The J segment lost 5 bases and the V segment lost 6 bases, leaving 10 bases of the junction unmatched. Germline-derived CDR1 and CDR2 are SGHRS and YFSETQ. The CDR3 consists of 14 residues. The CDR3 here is CASTVGGGEYGYTF. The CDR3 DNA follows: TGCGCCAGCACCGTCGGAGGGGGCGAATATGGCTACACCTTC.

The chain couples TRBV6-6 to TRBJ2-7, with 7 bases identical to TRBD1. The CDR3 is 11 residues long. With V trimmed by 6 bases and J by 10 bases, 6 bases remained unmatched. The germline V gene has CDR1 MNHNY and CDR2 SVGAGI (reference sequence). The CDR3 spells CASSIDRVQYF. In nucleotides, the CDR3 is TGTGCCAGCAGCATCGACAGGGTTCAGTACTTC.

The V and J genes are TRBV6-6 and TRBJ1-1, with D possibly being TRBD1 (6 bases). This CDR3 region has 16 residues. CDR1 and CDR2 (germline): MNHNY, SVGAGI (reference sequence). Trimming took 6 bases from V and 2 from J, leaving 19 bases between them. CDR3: CASSRSHGQTNTEAFF. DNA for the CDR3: TGTGCCAGCAGCCGATCCCACGGACAGACTAACACTGAAGCTTTCTTT.

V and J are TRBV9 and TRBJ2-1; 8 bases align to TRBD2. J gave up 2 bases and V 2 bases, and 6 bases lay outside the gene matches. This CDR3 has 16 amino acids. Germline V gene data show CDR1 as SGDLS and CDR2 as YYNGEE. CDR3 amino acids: CASSVQAGVAYNEQFF. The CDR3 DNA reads TGTGCCAGCAGCGTCCAAGCGGGAGTGGCCTACAATGAGCAGTTCTTC.

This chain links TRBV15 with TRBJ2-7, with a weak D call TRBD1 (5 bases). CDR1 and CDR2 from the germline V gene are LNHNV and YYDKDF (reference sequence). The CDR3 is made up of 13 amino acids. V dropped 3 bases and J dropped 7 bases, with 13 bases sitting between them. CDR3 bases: TGTGCCACCAGCAGGGGGTGGGCAGGGGAGCAGTACTTC. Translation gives CATSRGWAGEQYF.

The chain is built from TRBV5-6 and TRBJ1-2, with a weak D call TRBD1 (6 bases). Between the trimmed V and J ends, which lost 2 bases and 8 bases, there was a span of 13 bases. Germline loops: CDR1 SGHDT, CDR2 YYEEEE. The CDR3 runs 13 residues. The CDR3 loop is CASSFGRGRGYTF. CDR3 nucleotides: TGTGCCAGCAGCTTTGGCAGGGGACGAGGCTACACCTTC.

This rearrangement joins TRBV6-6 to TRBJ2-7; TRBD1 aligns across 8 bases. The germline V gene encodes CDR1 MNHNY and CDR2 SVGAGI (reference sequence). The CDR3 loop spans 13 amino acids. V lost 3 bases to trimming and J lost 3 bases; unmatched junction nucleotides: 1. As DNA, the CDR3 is TGTGCCAGCAGTTATGGGACAGGCTACGAGCAGTACTTC. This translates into CASSYGTGYEQYF.

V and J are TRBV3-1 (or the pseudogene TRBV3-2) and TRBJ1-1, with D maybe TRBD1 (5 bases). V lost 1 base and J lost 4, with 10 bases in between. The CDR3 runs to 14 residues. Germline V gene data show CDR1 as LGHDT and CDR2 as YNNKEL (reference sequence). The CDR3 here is CASSQVSGFTEAFF. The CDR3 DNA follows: TGTGCCAGCAGCCAAGTGTCAGGGTTCACTGAAGCTTTCTTT.

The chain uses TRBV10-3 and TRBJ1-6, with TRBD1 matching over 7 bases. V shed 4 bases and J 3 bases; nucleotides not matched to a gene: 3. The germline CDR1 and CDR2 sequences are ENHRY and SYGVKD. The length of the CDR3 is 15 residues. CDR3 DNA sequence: TGTGCCATCAGTGGTGACAGGGACTATAATTCACCCCTCCACTTT. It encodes CAISGDRDYNSPLHF.

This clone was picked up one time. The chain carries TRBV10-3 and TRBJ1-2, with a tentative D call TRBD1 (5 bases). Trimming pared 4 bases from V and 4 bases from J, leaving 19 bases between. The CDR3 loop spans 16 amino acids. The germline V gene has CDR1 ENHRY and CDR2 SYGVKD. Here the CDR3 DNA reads TGTGCCATCAGTGTCCTTGAACACCGGGACTCCTATGGCTACACCTTC. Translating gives CAISVLEHRDSYGYTF.

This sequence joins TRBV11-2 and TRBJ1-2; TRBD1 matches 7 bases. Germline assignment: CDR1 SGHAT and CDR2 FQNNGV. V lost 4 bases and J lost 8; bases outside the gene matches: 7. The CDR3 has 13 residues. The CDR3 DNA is TGTGCCAGCAGCTCGTCAACAGGGGTGGGCTACACCTTC. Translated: CASSSSTGVGYTF.

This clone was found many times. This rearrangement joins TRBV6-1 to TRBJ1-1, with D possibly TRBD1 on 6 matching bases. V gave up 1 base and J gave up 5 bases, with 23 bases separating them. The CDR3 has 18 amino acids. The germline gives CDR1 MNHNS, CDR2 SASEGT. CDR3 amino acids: CASSEENRGGRRSTEAFF. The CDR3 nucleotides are TGTGCCAGCAGTGAAGAGAATCGCGGGGGCCGCAGATCGACTGAAGCTTTCTTT.

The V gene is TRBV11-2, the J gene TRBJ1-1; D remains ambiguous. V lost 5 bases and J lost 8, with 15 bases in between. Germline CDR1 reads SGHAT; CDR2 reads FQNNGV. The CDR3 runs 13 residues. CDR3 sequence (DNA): TGTGCCAGCAGCGTCCTGAGGCTGGCAGAAGCTTTCTTT. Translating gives CASSVLRLAEAFF.

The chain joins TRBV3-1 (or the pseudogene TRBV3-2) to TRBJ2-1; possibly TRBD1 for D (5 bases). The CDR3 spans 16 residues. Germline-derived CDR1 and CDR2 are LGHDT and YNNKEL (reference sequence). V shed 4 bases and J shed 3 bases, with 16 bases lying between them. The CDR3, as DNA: TGTGCCAGCAGCCCTCATGCCGGTAGGGGCTACAATGAGCAGTTCTTC. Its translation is CASSPHAGRGYNEQFF.

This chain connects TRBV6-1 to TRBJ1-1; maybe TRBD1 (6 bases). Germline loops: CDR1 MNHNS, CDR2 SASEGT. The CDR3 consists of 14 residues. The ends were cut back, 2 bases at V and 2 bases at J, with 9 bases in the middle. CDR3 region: CASSEPGVNTEAFF. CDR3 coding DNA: TGTGCCAGCAGTGAACCAGGGGTAAACACTGAAGCTTTCTTT.

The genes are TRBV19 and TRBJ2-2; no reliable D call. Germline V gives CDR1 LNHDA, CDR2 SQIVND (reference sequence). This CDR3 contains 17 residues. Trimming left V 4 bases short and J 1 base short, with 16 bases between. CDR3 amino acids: CASSTPDWKWNTGELFF. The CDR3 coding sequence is TGTGCCAGTAGTACTCCAGACTGGAAATGGAACACCGGGGAGCTGTTTTTT.